This entry is about one T cell receptor (beta chain). The data are from a study of technical replicates of blood from a few donors. Sequenced by immunoSEQ multiplex PCR; TCRdb stores in-frame clones only, minus some. The data show about 100,000 clones, 90% to 96% seen once. CDR1 is SNHLY and CDR2 is FYNNEI in the germline V gene. The CDR3 consists of 14 residues. V shed 5 bases and J 4 bases; nucleotides not matched to a gene: 7. The TCR comes from a human donor in good health. The specimen sequenced was T cells isolated from PBMCs. V is TRBV2 and J is TRBJ1-1; 7 bases are a match to TRBD1. The DNA for the CDR3 is TGTGCCAGCAGTAAGAGACAGGGAGCCACTGAAGCTTTCTTT. It is translated as CASSKRQGATEAFF.